Presented here are 32 T cell receptor beta chains from one specimen sequenced in a study of beta chain features in type 1 diabetes. Study-wide points: Type 1 diabetes patients had TCRB CDR3s that were shorter (moderately but significantly so) in all four CD4+ subsets.

Expressed TCRB transcripts were sequenced after all isolated RNA was converted to cDNA. This table comes from immunoSEQ multiplex PCR, and its TCRdb copy is limited to in-frame clones, with some not included. Of about 340,000 clones in the sample, 9.3% were seen once. Antigen specificity for these receptors is unknown. Sequenced material: central memory CD4+ T cells from blood. The receptors here all came from a man aged 30 to 45 with type 1 diabetes.

A few counts support this clone. The same CDR3 also results from other DNA sequences found in this sample. V usage is TRBV4-3 and J usage is TRBJ1-6; tentatively, D is TRBD1 (5 bases). The CDR3 spans 14 residues. V was cut by 0 bases and J by 10 bases, with 10 bases left in between. CDR1 and CDR2 from the germline V gene are LGHNA and YSLEER. Here the CDR3 DNA reads TGCGCCAGCAGCCAAGATGGGGGTGGGTCACCCCTCCACTTT. This codes for CASSQDGGGSPLHF.

The V gene is TRBV7-8, the J gene TRBJ2-5; no clear D gene. CDR1 is SGHVS, CDR2 FQNEAQ, per germline. This CDR3 contains 15 residues. The ends were cut back, 1 base at V and 6 bases at J, with 15 bases in the middle. Here the CDR3 DNA reads TGTGCCAGCAGCTTAGATCACGTCTCCGCCCAGACCCAGTACTTC. Translated: CASSLDHVSAQTQYF.

This chain links TRBV28 with TRBJ1-5; 12 bases align to TRBD1. CDR3 length equals 18 residues. V was pared by 3 bases and J by 6 bases, with 12 bases of the junction left unmatched. Germline CDR1 reads MDHEN; CDR2 reads SYDVKM. The CDR3 nucleotides are TGTGCCAGCAGTTTGCTAACGGGACAGGGGGCGGGAGGTCAGCCCCAGCATTTT. This sequence encodes CASSLLTGQGAGGQPQHF. Looking up the rest from reference TRBV28 and TRBJ1-5 gives the full variable domain: DVKVTQSSRYLVKRTGEKVFLECVQDMDHENMFWYRQDPGLGLRLIYFSYDVKMKEKGDIPEGYSVSREKKERFSLILESASTNQTSMYLCASSLLTGQGAGGQPQHFGDGTRLSIL.

The chain joins TRBV30 to TRBJ2-3; D is uncertain. Germline V CDR1 and CDR2: GTSNPN, SVGIG (reference sequence). The CDR3 covers 12 residues. V gave up 5 bases and J gave up 5 bases, with 11 bases separating them. CDR3 amino acids: CAWHKYGDTQYF. The CDR3 DNA follows: TGTGCCTGGCATAAATATGGAGATACGCAGTATTTT.

In its sample, this clone was seen a few times. V is TRBV10-3 and J is TRBJ1-2; 9 positions match TRBD1. This CDR3 has 14 residues. Germline loops: CDR1 ENHRY, CDR2 SYGVKD. Losses at the gene ends were 4 bases for V and 2 bases for J; bases not matched to a gene: 2. The CDR3 is CAISGQGGNYGYTF. The CDR3 bases are TGTGCCATCAGTGGACAGGGGGGGAACTATGGCTACACCTTC.

This clone turned up a few times. The genes are TRBV30 and TRBJ1-4; perhaps TRBD1 as D (6 bases). Germline CDR1 GTSNPN, CDR2 SVGIG (reference sequence). This CDR3 contains 13 residues. Trimming pared 5 bases from V and 5 bases from J, leaving 12 bases between. The CDR3 sequence: CAWAGHQNEKLFF. CDR3 DNA: TGTGCCTGGGCGGGACACCAAAATGAAAAACTGTTTTTT.

In this sample, this clone turned up a few times. CDR3 in DNA: TGCAGCCCCGAAGCTTCTCCGATCTCTGGAAACACCATATATTTT. This gives the protein CSPEASPISGNTIYF. The V call is TRBV29-1, the J call TRBJ1-3; D remains unclear. Trimming stripped 8 bases from V and 0 bases from J, with 17 bases between. The CDR3 consists of 15 residues. The germline V gene has CDR1 SQVTM and CDR2 ANQGSEA. Combining the CDR3 with reference TRBV29-1 and TRBJ1-3 gives the whole variable domain SAVISQKPSRDICQRGTSLTIQCQVDSQVTMMFWYRQQPGQSLTLIATANQGSEATYESGFVIDKFPISRPNLTFSTLTVSNMSPEDSSIYLCSPEASPISGNTIYFGEGSWLTVV.

The V and J genes are TRBV12-5 and TRBJ1-4; D may be TRBD1 (5 bases). CDR1 is LGHNT and CDR2 is FRNRAP in the germline V gene. CDR3 length: 15 amino acids. Deletions cut 6 bases from V and 3 bases from J, with 14 bases between. The CDR3 loop reads CASGSRSGSNEKLFF. The CDR3 nucleotides are TGTGCTAGTGGCTCTCGATCAGGGTCTAATGAAAAACTGTTTTTT.

This clone has only a few counts. The CDR3 sequence is CASSLGLAGVLREQYF. The CDR3 nucleotides read TGTGCCAGCAGCCTCGGGCTAGCGGGGGTACTACGGGAGCAGTACTTC. The V call is TRBV5-6, the J call TRBJ2-7; 10 bases match TRBD2. Germline CDR1 reads SGHDT; CDR2 reads YYEEEE. The CDR3 runs to 16 residues. Losses at the gene ends were 4 bases for V and 7 bases for J; bases not matched to a gene: 14.

This clone was found a few times. The chain's CDR3 is CASSFDRGNTDTQYF. As DNA, the CDR3 is TGCGCCAGCAGCTTCGACAGGGGCAACACAGATACGCAGTATTTT. The chain links TRBV5-1 to TRBJ2-3, with 8 nucleotides matching TRBD1. Germline lookup yields CDR1 SGHRS and CDR2 YFSETQ. V lost 2 bases to trimming and J lost 2 bases; unmatched junction nucleotides: 4. The CDR3 loop spans 15 amino acids.

This sequence joins TRBV7-8 and TRBJ1-1, with 8 bases identical to TRBD1. The CDR3 is made up of 15 amino acids. Losses at the gene ends were 1 base for V and 2 bases for J; bases not matched to a gene: 3. Germline V gives CDR1 SGHVS, CDR2 FQNEAQ. The CDR3 loop reads CASSLGGTGNTEAFF. The CDR3 bases are TGTGCCAGCAGCTTAGGAGGGACAGGTAACACTGAAGCTTTCTTT.

The V gene is TRBV4-3, the J gene TRBJ2-2; 7 bases fit TRBD1. Germline CDR1 and CDR2: LGHNA and YSLEER. CDR3 length equals 19 residues. J gave up 3 bases and V 1 base, and 14 bases lay outside the gene matches. CDR3: CASSQAGWRQGLHTGELFF. Here the CDR3 DNA reads TGCGCCAGCAGCCAAGCGGGGTGGAGACAGGGATTGCACACCGGGGAGCTGTTTTTT.

The chain carries TRBV18 and TRBJ2-2; 10 bases agree with TRBD1. This CDR3 has 15 residues. V was clipped by 3 bases and J by 3 bases; unmatched bases: 1. The V gene's germline CDR1 is KGHSH and CDR2 LQKENI. The chain's CDR3 is CASSPGQGYTGELFF. The CDR3 nucleotides read TGTGCCAGCTCACCGGGACAGGGGTACACCGGGGAGCTGTTTTTT. Supplemented by reference TRBV18 and TRBJ2-2, the full variable domain reads NAGVMQNPRHLVRRRGQEARLRCSPMKGHSHVYWYRQLPEEGLKFMVYLQKENIIDESGMPKERFSAEFPKEGPSILRIQQVVRGDSAAYFCASSPGQGYTGELFFGEGSRLTVL.

V usage is TRBV7-8 and J usage is TRBJ1-2; 7 bases agree with TRBD1. There are 16 residues in the CDR3. V lost 5 bases and J lost 12; bases outside the gene matches: 21. Germline V lookup: CDR1 SGHVS, CDR2 FQNEAQ. CDR3 DNA sequence: TGTGCCAGCAGCCTTCGAATTGCTAGTGATAGACAGGGCAACACCTTC. This sequence encodes CASSLRIASDRQGNTF.

There are many counts of this clone. V usage is TRBV6-6 and J usage is TRBJ2-7, with D maybe TRBD1 (5 bases). CDR3 length: 13 amino acids. Between the trimmed V and J ends, which lost 5 bases and 2 bases, there was a span of 10 bases. Germline V gene sequence: CDR1 MNHNY, CDR2 SVGAGI (reference sequence). The CDR3 region has the DNA TGTGCCAGCAGTAGGACACAGGCCTACGAGCAGTACTTC. This translates into CASSRTQAYEQYF.

The chain uses TRBV19 and TRBJ1-2; 9 bases fit TRBD1. The CDR3 covers 16 residues. Germline V CDR1 and CDR2: LNHDA, SQIVND (reference sequence). The junction had 7 bases not matched to a gene; V was cut back by 0 bases and J by 5 bases. CDR3 sequence (DNA): TGTGCCAGTAGTATAGATCTATCGGGACAGGGATATGGCTACACCTTC. The encoded protein is CASSIDLSGQGYGYTF.

This clone has only a few counts. This chain joins TRBV15 and TRBJ1-1; D is unclear. From germline, CDR1 is LNHNV and CDR2 YYDKDF (reference sequence). CDR3 length: 14 amino acids. Trimming took 0 bases from V and 1 from J, leaving 6 bases between them. The CDR3 is CATSREPRNTEAFF. For the CDR3, the DNA is TGTGCCACCAGCAGAGAGCCCAGGAACACTGAAGCTTTCTTT.

This chain joins TRBV5-1 and TRBJ2-2, with 7 bases identical to TRBD2. Germline assignment: CDR1 SGHRS and CDR2 YFSETQ. V shed 3 bases, J shed 4 bases, and the junction held 9 bases outside the gene matches. This CDR3 contains 16 residues. CDR3 DNA: TGCGCCAGCAGCTGGGGCGCAGGGAGGGGCACCGGGGAGCTGTTTTTT. This encodes CASSWGAGRGTGELFF.

This clone has a handful of counts. The V call is TRBV10-1, the J call TRBJ2-1; possible D gene TRBD1, 5 bases. Per the germline V gene, CDR1 is WNHNN and CDR2 is SYGVQD (reference sequence). This CDR3 region has 13 residues. Trimming left V 10 bases short and J 10 bases short, with 20 bases between. In DNA, the CDR3 is TGCGCCACCCAGCCGCAAAGGGGATACGAGCAGTTCTTC. This translates into CATQPQRGYEQFF.

This chain's CDR3 is CASSWTSGAWEQYF. The CDR3 nucleotides read TGTGCCAGCAGTTGGACTAGCGGGGCTTGGGAGCAGTACTTC. This chain connects TRBV28 to TRBJ2-7, with TRBD2 matching over 12 bases. The germline gives CDR1 MDHEN, CDR2 SYDVKM. V lost 4 bases, J lost 7 bases, and 5 bases stayed unmatched. The length of the CDR3 is 14 residues.

The chain uses TRBV27 and TRBJ2-1; maybe TRBD2 (6 bases). V was trimmed by 8 bases and J by 10 bases, leaving 18 bases between them. Germline CDR1 MNHEY, CDR2 SMNVEV (reference sequence). The CDR3 consists of 13 residues. CDR3 nucleotide sequence: TGTGCCAGCGTAGCGGCCGTGGGGAGGGAGCAGTTCTTC. Translating gives CASVAAVGREQFF.

This clone appeared a few times. V and J are TRBV2 and TRBJ1-2, with D unresolved. CDR3 size: 12 residues. Per the germline V gene, CDR1 is SNHLY and CDR2 is FYNNEI. Trimming removed 6 bases from V and 7 bases from J, with 12 bases in between. For the CDR3, the DNA is TGTGCCAGCAGCGCCTCTGTGCGTGGCTACACCTTC. Translating gives CASSASVRGYTF.

This clone was seen ten or more times. J is TRBJ2-3 and V is TRBV2; TRBD2 might be the D (5 bases). V was clipped by 7 bases and J by 1 base, with 9 bases between them. The CDR3 runs 13 residues. The germline gives CDR1 SNHLY, CDR2 FYNNEI. The CDR3 here is CASNPAGTDTQYF. The CDR3 bases are TGTGCCAGCAACCCAGCGGGCACAGATACGCAGTATTTT. The variable domain in full, with the rest retrieved from reference TRBV2 and TRBJ2-3, is EPEVTQTPSHQVTQMGQEVILRCVPISNHLYFYWYRQILGQKVEFLVSFYNNEISEKSEIFDDQFSVERPDGSNFTLKIRSTKLEDSAMYFCASNPAGTDTQYFGPGTRLTVL.

V usage is TRBV19 and J usage is TRBJ2-5, with D possibly called TRBD1 or TRBD2 (5 bases each). Trimming shortened V by 7 bases and J by 2 bases, and 17 bases separated the two germline ends. This CDR3 has 15 residues. Germline loops: CDR1 LNHDA, CDR2 SQIVND (reference sequence). CDR3 DNA: TGTGCCAGTAATTTTGGGACGACCTTTCAAGAGACCCAGTACTTC. Its translation is CASNFGTTFQETQYF. Drawing the rest from reference TRBV19 and TRBJ2-5, the complete variable domain is DGGITQSPKYLFRKEGQNVTLSCEQNLNHDAMYWYRQDPGQGLRLIYYSQIVNDFQKGDIAEGYSVSREKKESFPLTVTSAQKNPTAFYLCASNFGTTFQETQYFGPGTRLLVL.

This clone was found a few times. Other DNA sequences in the same sample also yield this CDR3. V and J are TRBV7-9 and TRBJ1-2, with D possibly TRBD1 on 6 matching bases. V dropped 1 base and J dropped 2 bases, with 11 bases sitting between them. The CDR3 covers 15 residues. Germline V gene data show CDR1 as SEHNR and CDR2 as FQNEAQ (reference sequence). The CDR3 region has the DNA TGTGCCAGCAGCTTAGGACAGGCACCCAACTATGGCTACACCTTC. Encoded protein: CASSLGQAPNYGYTF.

This clone has more than one count but fewer than ten. The V and J genes are TRBV18 and TRBJ2-1; 10 bases line up with TRBD2. Germline V CDR1 and CDR2: KGHSH, LQKENI. The CDR3 loop spans 15 amino acids. J gave up 3 bases and V 6 bases, and 5 bases lay outside the gene matches. In DNA, the CDR3 is TGTGCCAGCTCGCAGACTAGCGGGCTCTACAATGAGCAGTTCTTC. This sequence encodes CASSQTSGLYNEQFF.

This clone was counted between two and nine times. The rearrangement joins TRBV11-2 to TRBJ2-5, with D tentatively TRBD1 or TRBD2 (5 bases each). Trimming pared 6 bases from V and 0 bases from J, leaving 11 bases between. The germline CDR1 and CDR2 sequences are SGHAT and FQNNGV. This CDR3 spans 14 amino acids. The CDR3 is CASRSGTHQETQYF. The CDR3 region has the DNA TGTGCCAGCAGATCCGGGACGCACCAAGAGACCCAGTACTTC.

This clone came up a few times. This chain connects TRBV10-2 to TRBJ1-6; D perhaps matches TRBD1 (5 bases). Germline CDR1 and CDR2: WSHSY and SAAADI. The CDR3 runs to 15 residues. V dropped 0 bases and J dropped 10 bases, with 13 bases sitting between them. The CDR3 region is CASSESRQGGSPLHF. In DNA, the CDR3 is TGCGCCAGCAGTGAGTCAAGGCAGGGCGGGTCACCCCTCCACTTT.

This clone was found many times. The rearrangement joins TRBV19 to TRBJ2-3; TRBD1 agrees at 10 bases. Trimming took 9 bases from V and 4 from J; bases not matched to a gene: 7. The CDR3 runs to 14 residues. Germline V gives CDR1 LNHDA, CDR2 SQIVND (reference sequence). The CDR3 spells CASWDRGVADTQYF. The CDR3 nucleotides read TGTGCCAGCTGGGACAGGGGAGTCGCAGATACGCAGTATTTT. The full variable domain, completed using reference TRBV19 and TRBJ2-3, is DGGITQSPKYLFRKEGQNVTLSCEQNLNHDAMYWYRQDPGQGLRLIYYSQIVNDFQKGDIAEGYSVSREKKESFPLTVTSAQKNPTAFYLCASWDRGVADTQYFGPGTRLTVL.

The V call is TRBV2, the J call TRBJ1-4; tentatively, D is TRBD1 (6 bases). V dropped 11 bases and J dropped 0 bases, with 13 bases sitting between them. Germline V lookup: CDR1 SNHLY, CDR2 FYNNEI. This CDR3 has 14 residues. The CDR3 sequence is CAGRDTTTNEKLFF. CDR3 DNA: TGTGCCGGACGGGACACCACAACTAATGAAAAACTGTTTTTT.

This clone appeared many times. The V gene is TRBV5-1, the J gene TRBJ2-7; no clear D. V lost 1 base, J lost 0 bases, and 8 bases lay in between. The germline V gene encodes CDR1 SGHRS and CDR2 YFSETQ. The length of the CDR3 is 14 residues. The CDR3 is CASSLQSFSYEQYF. In DNA, the CDR3 is TGCGCCAGCAGCTTGCAGAGTTTCTCCTACGAGCAGTACTTC.

The genes are TRBV7-9 and TRBJ2-1; the match to TRBD2 covers 10 bases. With 4 bases clipped from V and 7 bases from J, the junction kept 16 bases outside the gene matches. Germline V gene sequence: CDR1 SEHNR, CDR2 FQNEAQ (reference sequence). This CDR3 has 18 residues. The DNA for the CDR3 is TGTGCCAGCAGCTCCAGGACTAGCGGCGGCCCGGGTAGGAATGAGCAGTTCTTC. Encoded protein: CASSSRTSGGPGRNEQFF.